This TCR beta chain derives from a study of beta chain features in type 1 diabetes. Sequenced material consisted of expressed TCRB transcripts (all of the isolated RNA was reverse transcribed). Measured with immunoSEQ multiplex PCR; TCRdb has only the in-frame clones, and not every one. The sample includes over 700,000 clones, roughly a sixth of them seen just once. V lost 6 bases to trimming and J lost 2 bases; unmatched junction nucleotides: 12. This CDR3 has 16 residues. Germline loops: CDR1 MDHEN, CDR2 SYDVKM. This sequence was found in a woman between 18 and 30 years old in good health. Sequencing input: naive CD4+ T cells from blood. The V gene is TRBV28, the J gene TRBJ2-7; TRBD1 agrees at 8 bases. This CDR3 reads CASRRVPGTGAYEQYF. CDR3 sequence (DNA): TGTGCCAGCAGACGCGTCCCCGGGACAGGAGCCTACGAGCAGTACTTC.